The source of this T cell receptor beta chain is a study of cytomegalovirus exposure and HLA in healthy donors. Germline CDR1 is SGHTS and CDR2 is YDEGEE. The V end lost 4 bases, the J end lost 4 bases, and 17 bases lay between the germline ends. The CDR3 loop spans 15 amino acids. Use of 60 Vbeta and 13 Jbeta primers characterized the PCR. Profiled with immunoSEQ multiplex PCR; TCRdb holds only in-frame clones, not every one. The sample holds 65,000 to 95,000 clones, 65% to 85% seen once. The sequence derives from a man in his 70s in good health and CMV-seronegative. The sample comprised PBMCs. The V gene is TRBV5-8, the J gene TRBJ1-2, with D perhaps TRBD1 (5 bases). CDR3 DNA: TGTGCCAGCAGCCTGGAAAGGGGCGTTGTCTATGGCTACACCTTC. Amino acid sequence: CASSLERGVVYGYTF.